This T cell receptor (beta chain) was identified during a study of T cells in Graves' hyperthyroidism and ophthalmopathy. Note on this clonotype: Its antigen remains unidentified.

For the diagnoses, clinical symptoms, serum thyroxine and TRAb, thyroid ultrasound and orbital computed tomography were used. Study findings and constraints: Ophthalmopathy could be told apart from stable hyperthyroidism with a 13 V-J model. Blood samples included most of the expanded thyroid clonotypes exceeding 0.001.

From RNA transcripts, TCR beta CDR3 regions were amplified. First-round RT-PCR targeting the TCR CDR3 was performed with the HTBI primer set. In TCRdb, the multiplex PCR reads were re-called with MiXCR into one record per CDR3 protein. There are approximately 510,000 distinct CDR3 sequences in the sample; approximately 48% occur only once, and about 45% lies in the top ten. CDR3 length equals 15 residues. Trimming cost V 6 bases and J 5 bases, with 16 bases left between them. The sequence derives from an adult woman with Graves' disease, either hyperthyroidism or ophthalmopathy (not recorded which). The chain has TRBV12-3 or TRBV12-4 and TRBJ1-4; weak D call: TRBD1 (6 bases). The sequencing input was peripheral blood or thyroid tissue (not recorded which). CDR3 in amino acids: CASRAGTSENEKLFF. The CDR3 nucleotides read TGTGCCAGCAGGGCCGGGACAAGTGAAAATGAAAAACTGTTTTTT.